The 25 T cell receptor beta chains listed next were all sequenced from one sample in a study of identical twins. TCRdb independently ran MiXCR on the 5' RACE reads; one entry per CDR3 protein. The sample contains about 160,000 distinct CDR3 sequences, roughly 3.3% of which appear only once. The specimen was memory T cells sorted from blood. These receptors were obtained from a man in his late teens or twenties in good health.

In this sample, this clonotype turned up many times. CDR3 in amino acids: CASSSAGQGVRGYTF. CDR3 sequence (DNA): TGCGCCAGCAGCTCGGCGGGACAGGGAGTTCGTGGCTACACCTTC. The chain carries TRBV5-1 and TRBJ1-2; TRBD1 aligns across 9 bases. The length of the CDR3 is 15 residues. The trim removed 3 bases at V and 7 bases at J, leaving 10 bases unmatched. The germline V gene encodes CDR1 SGHRS and CDR2 YFSETQ.

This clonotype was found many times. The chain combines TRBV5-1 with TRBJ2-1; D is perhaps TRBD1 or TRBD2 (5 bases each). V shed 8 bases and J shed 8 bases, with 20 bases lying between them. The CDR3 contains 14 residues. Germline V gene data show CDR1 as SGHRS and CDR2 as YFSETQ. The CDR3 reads CASCSGRLNDEQFF. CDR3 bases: TGCGCCAGTTGTTCGGGGCGGTTAAATGATGAGCAGTTCTTC.

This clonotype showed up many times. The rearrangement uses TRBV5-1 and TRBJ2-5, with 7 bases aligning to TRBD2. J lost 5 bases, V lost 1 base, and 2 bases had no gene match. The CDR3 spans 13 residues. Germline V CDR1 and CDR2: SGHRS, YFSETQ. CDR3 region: CASSLFSGETQYF. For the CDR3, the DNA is TGCGCCAGCAGCTTGTTTAGCGGGGAGACCCAGTACTTC.

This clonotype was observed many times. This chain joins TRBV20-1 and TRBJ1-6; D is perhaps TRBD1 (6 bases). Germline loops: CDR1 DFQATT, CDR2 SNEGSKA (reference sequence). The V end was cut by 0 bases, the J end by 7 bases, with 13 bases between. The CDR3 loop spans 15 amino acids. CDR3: CSARDLAGDNSPLHF. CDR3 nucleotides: TGCAGTGCTAGAGATCTGGCAGGGGACAATTCACCCCTCCACTTT.

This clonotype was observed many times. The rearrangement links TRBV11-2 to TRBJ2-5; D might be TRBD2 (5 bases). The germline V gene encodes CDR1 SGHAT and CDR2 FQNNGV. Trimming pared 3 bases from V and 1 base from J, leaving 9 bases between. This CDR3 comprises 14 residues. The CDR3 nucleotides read TGTGCCAGCAGCTTCCAGAGGGCCCAAGAGACCCAGTACTTC. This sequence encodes CASSFQRAQETQYF.

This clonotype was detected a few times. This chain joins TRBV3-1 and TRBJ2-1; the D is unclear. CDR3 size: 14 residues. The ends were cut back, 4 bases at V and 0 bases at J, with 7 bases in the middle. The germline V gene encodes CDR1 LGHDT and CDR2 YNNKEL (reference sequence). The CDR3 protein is CASSLWGSYNEQFF. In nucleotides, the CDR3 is TGTGCCAGCAGCCTCTGGGGCTCCTACAATGAGCAGTTCTTC.

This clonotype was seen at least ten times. This chain's CDR3 is CASTGSSPGELFF. In nucleotides, the CDR3 is TGTGCCAGCACCGGGAGCTCCCCCGGGGAGCTGTTTTTT. The J gene is TRBJ2-2, the V gene TRBV12-3 or TRBV12-4; possibly TRBD2 for D (6 bases). The CDR3 length is 13 residues. With 7 bases removed from V and 6 bases from J, the gap between germline ends came to 12 bases.

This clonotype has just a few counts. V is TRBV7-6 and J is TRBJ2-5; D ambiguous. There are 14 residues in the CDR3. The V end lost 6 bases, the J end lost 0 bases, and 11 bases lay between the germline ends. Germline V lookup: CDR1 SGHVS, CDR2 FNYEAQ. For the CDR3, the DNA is TGTGCCAGCAGTGGTTCGGAGTACCAAGAGACCCAGTACTTC. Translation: CASSGSEYQETQYF. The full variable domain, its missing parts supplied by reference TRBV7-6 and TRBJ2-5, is GAGVSQSPRYKVTKRGQDVALRCDPISGHVSLYWYRQALGQGPEFLTYFNYEAQQDKSGLPNDRFSAERPEGSISTLTIQRTEQRDSAMYRCASSGSEYQETQYFGPGTRLLVL.

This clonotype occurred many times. The chain's CDR3 is CASSPGGGLVQPQHF. The CDR3 DNA is TGTGCCAGCAGCCCCGGGGGCGGATTAGTGCAGCCCCAGCATTTT. This chain uses TRBV12-3 or TRBV12-4 with TRBJ1-5, with D possibly TRBD1 on 6 matching bases. Trimming removed 6 bases from V and 7 bases from J, with 19 bases in between. The CDR3 has 15 amino acids.

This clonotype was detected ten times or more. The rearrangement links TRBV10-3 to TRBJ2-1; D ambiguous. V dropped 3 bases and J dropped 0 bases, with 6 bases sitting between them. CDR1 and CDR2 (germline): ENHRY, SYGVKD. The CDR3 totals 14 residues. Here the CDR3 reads CAISERGSYNEQFF. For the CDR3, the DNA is TGTGCCATCAGTGAACGCGGCTCCTACAATGAGCAGTTCTTC.

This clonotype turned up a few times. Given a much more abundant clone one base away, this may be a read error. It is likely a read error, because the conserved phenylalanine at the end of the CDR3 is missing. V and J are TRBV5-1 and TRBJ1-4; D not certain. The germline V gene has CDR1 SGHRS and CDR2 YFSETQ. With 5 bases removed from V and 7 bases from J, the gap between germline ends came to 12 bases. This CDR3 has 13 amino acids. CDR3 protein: CASSLGQREKLFC. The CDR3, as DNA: TGCGCCAGCAGTCTCGGGCAGCGTGAAAAACTGTTTTGT.

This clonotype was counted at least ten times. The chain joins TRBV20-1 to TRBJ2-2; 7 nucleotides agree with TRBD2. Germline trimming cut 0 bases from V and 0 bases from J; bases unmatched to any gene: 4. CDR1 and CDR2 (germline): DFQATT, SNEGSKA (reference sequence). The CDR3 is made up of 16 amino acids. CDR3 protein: CSARDLGGANTGELFF. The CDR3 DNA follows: TGCAGTGCTAGAGATCTTGGGGGGGCGAACACCGGGGAGCTGTTTTTT.

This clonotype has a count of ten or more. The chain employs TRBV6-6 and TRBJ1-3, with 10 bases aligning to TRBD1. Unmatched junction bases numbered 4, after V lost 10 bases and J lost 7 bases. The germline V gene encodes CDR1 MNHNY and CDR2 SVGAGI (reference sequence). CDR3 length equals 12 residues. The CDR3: CATRQGANTIYF. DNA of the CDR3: TGTGCCACCCGACAGGGGGCTAACACCATATATTTT.

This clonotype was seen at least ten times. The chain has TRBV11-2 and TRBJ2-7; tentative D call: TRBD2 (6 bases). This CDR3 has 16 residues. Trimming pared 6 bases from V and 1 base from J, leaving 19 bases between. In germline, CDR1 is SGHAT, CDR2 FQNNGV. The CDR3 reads CASSSSGLSTSYEQYV. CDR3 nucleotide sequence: TGTGCCAGCAGTTCCAGCGGGCTTTCTACGTCCTACGAGCAGTACGTC.

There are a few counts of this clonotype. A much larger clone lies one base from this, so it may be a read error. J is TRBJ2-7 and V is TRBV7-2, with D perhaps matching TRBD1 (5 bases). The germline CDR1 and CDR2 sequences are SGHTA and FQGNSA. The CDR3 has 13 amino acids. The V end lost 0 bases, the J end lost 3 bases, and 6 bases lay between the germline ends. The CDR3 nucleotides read TGTGCCAGCAGCTTAGCCGGACACTACGAGCAGTACTTC. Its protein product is CASSLAGHYEQYF.

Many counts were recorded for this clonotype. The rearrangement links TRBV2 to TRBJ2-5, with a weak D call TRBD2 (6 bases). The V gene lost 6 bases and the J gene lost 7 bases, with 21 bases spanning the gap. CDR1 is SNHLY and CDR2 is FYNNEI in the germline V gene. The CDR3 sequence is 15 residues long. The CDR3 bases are TGTGCCAGCAGGAATCCTACAGGACTATCGCGGACCCAGTACTTC. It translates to CASRNPTGLSRTQYF.

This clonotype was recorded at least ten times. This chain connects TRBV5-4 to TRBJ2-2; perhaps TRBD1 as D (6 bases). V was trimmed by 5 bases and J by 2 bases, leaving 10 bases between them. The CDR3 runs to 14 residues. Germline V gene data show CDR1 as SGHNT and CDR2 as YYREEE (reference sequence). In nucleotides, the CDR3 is TGTGCCAGCAGAGGGGGAGTCAACACCGGGGAGCTGTTTTTT. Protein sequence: CASRGGVNTGELFF.

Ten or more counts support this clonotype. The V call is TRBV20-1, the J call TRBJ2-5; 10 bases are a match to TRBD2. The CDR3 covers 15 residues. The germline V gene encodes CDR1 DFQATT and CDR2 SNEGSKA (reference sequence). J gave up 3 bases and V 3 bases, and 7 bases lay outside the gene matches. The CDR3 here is CSASPGLAIEETQYF. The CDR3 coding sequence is TGCAGTGCTAGTCCGGGACTAGCGATAGAAGAGACCCAGTACTTC.

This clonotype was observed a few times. CDR3 region: CASSLAGVRSGEAFF. The CDR3 region has the DNA TGTGCCAGCAGTTTAGCAGGGGTTCGGAGCGGTGAAGCTTTCTTT. The gene calls are TRBV12-3 or TRBV12-4 and TRBJ1-1, with D possibly being TRBD1 (5 bases). Trimming pared 0 bases from V and 7 bases from J, leaving 15 bases between. There are 15 residues in the CDR3.

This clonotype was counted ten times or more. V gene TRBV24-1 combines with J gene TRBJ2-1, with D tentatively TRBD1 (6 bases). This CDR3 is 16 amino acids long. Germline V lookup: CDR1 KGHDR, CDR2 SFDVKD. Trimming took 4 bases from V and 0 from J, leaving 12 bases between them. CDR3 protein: CATSEGEGGSYNEQFF. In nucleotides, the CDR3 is TGTGCCACCAGTGAAGGGGAAGGGGGCTCCTACAATGAGCAGTTCTTC.

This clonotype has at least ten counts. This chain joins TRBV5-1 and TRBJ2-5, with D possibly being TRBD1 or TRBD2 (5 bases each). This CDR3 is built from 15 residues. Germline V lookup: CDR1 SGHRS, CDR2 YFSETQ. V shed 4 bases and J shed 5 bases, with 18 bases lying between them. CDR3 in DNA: TGCGCCAGCAGCCTGTGGGGACCGACCGGGGAGACCCAGTACTTC. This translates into CASSLWGPTGETQYF.

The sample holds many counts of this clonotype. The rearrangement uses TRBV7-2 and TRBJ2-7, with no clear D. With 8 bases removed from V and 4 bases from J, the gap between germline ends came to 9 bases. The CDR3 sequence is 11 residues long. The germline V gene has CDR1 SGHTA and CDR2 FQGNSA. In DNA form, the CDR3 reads TGTGCCAGCGGGTCGCTATACGAGCAGTACTTC. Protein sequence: CASGSLYEQYF.

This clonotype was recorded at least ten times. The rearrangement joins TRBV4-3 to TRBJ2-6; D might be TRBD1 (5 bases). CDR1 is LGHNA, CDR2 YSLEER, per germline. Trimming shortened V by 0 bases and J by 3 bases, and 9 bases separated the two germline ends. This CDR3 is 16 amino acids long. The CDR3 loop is CASSQDPDSGANVLTF. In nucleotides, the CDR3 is TGCGCCAGCAGCCAAGACCCCGACAGTGGGGCCAACGTCCTGACTTTC.

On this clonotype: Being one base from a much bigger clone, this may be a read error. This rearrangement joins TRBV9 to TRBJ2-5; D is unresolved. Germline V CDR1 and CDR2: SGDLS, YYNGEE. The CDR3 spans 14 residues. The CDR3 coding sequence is TGTGCCAGCAGCGTAGAGTCAGGCCAAGAGACCCAGTCCTTC. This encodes CASSVESGQETQSF.

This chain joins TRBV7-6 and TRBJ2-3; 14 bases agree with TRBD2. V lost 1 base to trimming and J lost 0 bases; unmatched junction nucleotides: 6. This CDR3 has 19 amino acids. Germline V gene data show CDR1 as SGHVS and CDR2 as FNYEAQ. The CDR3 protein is CASSLDGTSGRGSTDTQYF. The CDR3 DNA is TGTGCCAGCAGCTTAGATGGGACTAGCGGGAGAGGGAGCACAGATACGCAGTATTTT.